Each of the 32 T cell receptor beta chains below was sequenced from the same sample in a study of breast tumors, draining lymph nodes, adjacent tissues. One entry per CDR3 protein, called by TCRdb with MiXCR from the multiplex PCR reads. The repertoire includes fewer than 25,000 distinct CDR3 sequences, roughly 40% of them detected once, and approximately 24% sits in the top ten. Input material: breast tumor tissue. The source of these receptors is a female donor with breast cancer. Some clones in this sample may be carry-over from other donors' samples.

This clonotype was seen at least ten times. The chain is built from TRBV15 and TRBJ2-5; TRBD1 agrees at 8 bases. Per the germline V gene, CDR1 is LNHNV and CDR2 is YYDKDF (reference sequence). This CDR3 has 15 residues. The junction had 10 bases not matched to a gene; V was cut back by 5 bases and J by 5 bases. The CDR3 region is CATSAQGAPDETQYF. CDR3 coding DNA: TGTGCCACCAGCGCCCAGGGGGCGCCAGATGAGACCCAGTACTTC.

The chain carries TRBV27 and TRBJ1-6; D uncertain. The V gene's germline CDR1 is MNHEY and CDR2 SMNVEV (reference sequence). CDR3 size: 15 residues. The V and J ends lost 3 bases and 7 bases respectively, with 13 bases between them. DNA of the CDR3: TGTGCCAGCAGTTTGACGTGGGCCAGCAATTCACCCCTCCACTTT. This codes for CASSLTWASNSPLHF.

This chain joins TRBV5-6 and TRBJ1-2; TRBD1 aligns across 10 bases. Unmatched junction bases numbered 14, after V lost 2 bases and J lost 4 bases. The CDR3 contains 18 residues. In germline, CDR1 is SGHDT, CDR2 YYEEEE. The CDR3 reads CASSFSPDPGQGSYGYTF. The CDR3 nucleotides are TGTGCCAGCAGCTTCTCCCCTGACCCGGGACAGGGGTCCTATGGCTACACCTTC. The complete variable domain, with remaining parts taken from reference TRBV5-6 and TRBJ1-2, reads DAGVTQSPTHLIKTRGQQVTLRCSPKSGHDTVSWYQQALGQGPQFIFQYYEEEERQRGNFPDRFSGHQFPNYSSELNVNALLLGDSALYLCASSFSPDPGQGSYGYTFGSGTRLTVV.

A word on this clonotype: A much bigger clone sits one base away, suggesting this may be a read error. The chain combines TRBV20-1 with TRBJ2-7; maybe TRBD1 (5 bases). CDR3 length: 11 residues. The germline CDR1 and CDR2 sequences are DFQATT and SNEGSKA (reference sequence). The DNA for the CDR3 is TGCAGTGCCAGGGATGCCTACGAGCAGTCCTTC. It encodes CSARDAYEQSF.

Here the CDR3 reads CASSVGVAGVDEQFF. CDR3 sequence (DNA): TGTGCCAGCAGCGTAGGGGTAGCGGGGGTCGATGAGCAGTTCTTC. The rearrangement uses TRBV9 and TRBJ2-1, with 9 bases lining up with TRBD2. The CDR3 consists of 15 residues. The ends lost 0 bases at V and 8 bases at J; junction bases unmatched: 6. Germline V gives CDR1 SGDLS, CDR2 YYNGEE. The complete variable domain, with remaining parts taken from reference TRBV9 and TRBJ2-1, reads DSGVTQTPKHLITATGQRVTLRCSPRSGDLSVYWYQQSLDQGLQFLIQYYNGEERAKGNILERFSAQQFPDLHSELNLSSLELGDSALYFCASSVGVAGVDEQFFGPGTRLTVL.

The rearrangement uses TRBV20-1 and TRBJ2-3, with TRBD2 as a possible D gene (6 bases). The germline V and J ends were trimmed by 3 bases and 1 base, with 11 bases remaining between them. Germline V gene data show CDR1 as DFQATT and CDR2 as SNEGSKA (reference sequence). The CDR3 contains 14 residues. DNA for the CDR3: TGCAGTGCTAGCAGGCCTAGCGGCACAGATACGCAGTATTTT. Amino acid sequence: CSASRPSGTDTQYF.

In its sample, this clonotype was seen many times. The chain links TRBV20-1 to TRBJ2-1, with D tentatively TRBD2 (6 bases). CDR1 DFQATT and CDR2 SNEGSKA come from the germline V gene (reference sequence). The V end was cut by 1 base, the J end by 10 bases, with 17 bases between. The CDR3 runs 14 residues. The CDR3 DNA reads as TGCAGTGCTAGAGGCGGGGCCGGGGGTGAGGAGCAGTTCTTC. Amino acids: CSARGGAGGEEQFF.

This clonotype is a singleton in its sample. This sequence joins TRBV6-6 and TRBJ2-7, with TRBD2 matching 14 bases. V lost 6 bases to trimming and J lost 6 bases; unmatched junction nucleotides: 4. The V gene's germline CDR1 is MNHNY and CDR2 SVGAGI (reference sequence). The CDR3 runs 14 residues. The CDR3 region is CASRGLAGACEQYF. Written as DNA, the CDR3 is TGTGCCAGCAGGGGACTAGCGGGAGCCTGCGAGCAGTACTTC.

In its sample, this clonotype was seen many times. The junction and the germline gene differ at one end; a read error may be behind it. The chain employs TRBV12-3 or TRBV12-4 and TRBJ1-2, with D perhaps TRBD1 (6 bases). This CDR3 comprises 15 residues. The CDR3 spells CATSYGPGVRYGYTF. CDR3 bases: TGTGCCACCAGTTACGGCCCAGGGGTCAGGTATGGCTACACCTTC.

This clonotype was detected many times. The rearrangement links TRBV20-1 to TRBJ1-6; 8 nucleotides line up with TRBD1. V shed 3 bases, J shed 7 bases, and the junction held 5 bases outside the gene matches. The germline gives CDR1 DFQATT, CDR2 SNEGSKA (reference sequence). This CDR3 contains 14 residues. As DNA, the CDR3 is TGCAGTGCTAGGCCGGGACAGGAAAATTCACCCCTCCACTTT. It is translated as CSARPGQENSPLHF.

The J gene is TRBJ2-7, the V gene TRBV19, with D possibly matching TRBD1 (6 bases). The V gene's germline CDR1 is LNHDA and CDR2 SQIVND (reference sequence). The ends were cut back, 10 bases at V and 0 bases at J, with 10 bases in the middle. CDR3 length equals 12 residues. CDR3 loop: CAIRQDSYEQYF. CDR3 nucleotide sequence: TGTGCCATCAGACAGGACTCCTACGAGCAGTACTTC.

The chain combines TRBV20-1 with TRBJ2-5; 11 nucleotides agree with TRBD2. Trimming cost V 6 bases and J 3 bases; bases outside gene matches: 15. This CDR3 is 17 amino acids long. The germline V gene encodes CDR1 DFQATT and CDR2 SNEGSKA (reference sequence). CDR3 sequence reads: CSASPQPGTSGKETQYF. Here the CDR3 DNA reads TGCAGTGCCAGCCCTCAGCCAGGGACTAGCGGAAAAGAGACCCAGTACTTC.

As concerns this clonotype: This is likely a read error, given that the CDR3 carries no conserved phenylalanine or tryptophan at its end. Because the CDR3's place on the DNA is in doubt, the DNA is left out and the CDR3 is given as listed by TCRdb. This chain connects TRBV7-9 to TRBJ2-3; TRBD2 was called by the table and not checked on the DNA. Ends included, the CDR3 has 16 residues. Germline CDR1 SEHNR, CDR2 FQNEAQ (reference sequence). The CDR3 region is CASSPVRLAGVTDTQY.

V and J are TRBV5-1 and TRBJ2-2, with D perhaps given as TRBD1 or TRBD2 (5 bases each). The CDR3 is 17 amino acids. V was clipped by 0 bases and J by 1 base, with 13 bases between them. Per germline, CDR1 SGHRS and CDR2 YFSETQ. CDR3 amino acids: CASSLANTGGNTGELFF. CDR3 coding DNA: TGCGCCAGCAGCTTGGCCAATACAGGAGGGAACACCGGGGAGCTGTTTTTT.

Many counts were recorded for this clonotype. This may arise from a read error, as a much more abundant clone is one base away. V is TRBV20-1 and J is TRBJ2-7; 8 bases match TRBD2. There are 14 residues in the CDR3. CDR1 is DFQATT and CDR2 is SNEGSKA in the germline V gene (reference sequence). J lost 6 bases, V lost 6 bases, and 13 bases had no gene match. The CDR3 sequence is CSAYVASGSSEQYF. The CDR3 DNA reads TGCAGTGCCTACGTGGCCAGCGGGAGTTCCGAGCAGTACTTC.

At least ten counts were recorded for this clonotype. The V and J genes are TRBV20-1 and TRBJ2-2, with a weak D call TRBD1 (6 bases). This CDR3 contains 15 residues. V lost 1 base and J lost 5, with 14 bases in between. CDR1 is DFQATT, CDR2 SNEGSKA, per germline (reference sequence). CDR3: CSARALRGGTGELFF. The CDR3 region has the DNA TGCAGTGCTAGAGCCCTTAGAGGGGGAACCGGGGAGCTGTTTTTT.

Remarks on this clonotype: A much bigger clone sits one base away, suggesting this may be a read error. The V call is TRBV7-9, the J call TRBJ2-2; D perhaps matches TRBD1 (5 bases). The CDR3 loop spans 14 amino acids. V was clipped by 3 bases and J by 7 bases, with 12 bases between them. Germline V gene lookup returns CDR1 SEHNR and CDR2 FQNEAQ (reference sequence). The DNA of the CDR3 is TGTGCCAGCAGCTTCTCGATGACAGTCGGGGAGCTGTTTTTT. Translated: CASSFSMTVGELFF.

This clonotype came up a few times. The chain joins TRBV15 to TRBJ2-1, with TRBD1 as a possible D gene (5 bases). The CDR3 is 14 amino acids. Trimming took off 6 bases at V and 8 bases at J, with 17 bases between the two ends. From germline, CDR1 is LNHNV and CDR2 YYDKDF (reference sequence). CDR3 in amino acids: CATSFRVQGHEQFF. In nucleotides, the CDR3 is TGTGCCACCAGTTTCCGGGTTCAGGGTCATGAGCAGTTCTTC.

This clonotype appeared a few times. The chain joins TRBV7-3 to TRBJ2-5, with 9 nucleotides matching TRBD2. Germline V lookup: CDR1 SGHTA, CDR2 FQGTGA. V shed 1 base, J shed 5 bases, and the junction held 5 bases outside the gene matches. CDR3 length: 15 residues. The CDR3 loop is CASSLSGGALETQYF. Here the CDR3 DNA reads TGTGCCAGCAGCTTAAGCGGGGGGGCCCTGGAGACCCAGTACTTC.

This clonotype was seen a few times. At one end, the junction sequence differs from germline, possibly due to a read error. The gene calls are TRBV9 and TRBJ2-4, with 9 positions matching TRBD1. The CDR3 spans 14 residues. CDR1 and CDR2 from the germline V gene are SGDLS and YYNGEE. The CDR3 nucleotides read TGTGCCAGCAGCGGGATGGGACAGGGAAACATTCAGTCCTTC. Encoded protein: CASSGMGQGNIQSF.

Remarks on this clonotype: This may be a read error, as it is one base from a much larger clone. In DNA, the CDR3 is TGCAGTGCTAGTAGAGCGGGAGACGCAGCTGAGCAGTTCTTC. It encodes CSASRAGDAAEQFF. This rearrangement joins TRBV20-1 to TRBJ2-1, with TRBD2 identical over 8 bases. The CDR3 spans 14 residues. Germline assignment: CDR1 DFQATT and CDR2 SNEGSKA (reference sequence). The ends lost 3 bases at V and 9 bases at J; junction bases unmatched: 10.

The chain recombines TRBV11-3 with TRBJ1-3, with D unclear. V lost 0 bases and J lost 10, with 10 bases in between. The V gene's germline CDR1 is SGHNT and CDR2 YENEEA. The CDR3 spans 13 residues. CDR3: CASSLDRQVTIYF. In nucleotides, the CDR3 is TGTGCCAGCAGCTTAGATCGTCAGGTGACCATATATTTT.

This clonotype was detected many times. V and J are TRBV14 and TRBJ2-1; TRBD2 matches 9 bases. The germline CDR1 and CDR2 sequences are SGHDN and FVKESK. V gave up 1 base and J gave up 6 bases; unmatched junction bases: 7. CDR3 length: 16 amino acids. The chain's CDR3 is CASSQVGTSSLNEQFF. The CDR3 coding sequence is TGTGCCAGCAGCCAAGTTGGGACTAGCTCTCTCAATGAGCAGTTCTTC.

In its sample, this clonotype ranks as medium-sized (0.01 to 0.1%). This chain connects TRBV5-1 to TRBJ2-2; D remains ambiguous. The CDR3 contains 12 residues. Germline assignment: CDR1 SGHRS and CDR2 YFSETQ. Trimming pared 7 bases from V and 1 base from J, leaving 5 bases between. This CDR3 is CASVQNTGELFF. In DNA form, the CDR3 reads TGCGCCAGCGTGCAGAACACCGGGGAGCTGTTTTTT.

In regard to this clonotype: One end of the junction varies from germline; a read error may be responsible. This sequence joins TRBV28 and TRBJ2-7; 7 bases are shared with TRBD1. Germline V lookup: CDR1 MDHEN, CDR2 SYDVKM. The CDR3 sequence is 14 residues long. The CDR3 sequence: CASSSLLYISGQHF. In nucleotides, the CDR3 is TGTGCCAGCAGTTCCCTCCTATATATCTCGGGACAGCACTTC.

This clonotype has at least ten counts. The chain joins TRBV19 to TRBJ1-5; no clear D. The CDR3 extends over 14 amino acids. V lost 7 bases, J lost 3 bases, and 13 bases lay in between. Germline CDR1 is LNHDA and CDR2 is SQIVND (reference sequence). CDR3 DNA sequence: TGTGCCAGTACCCGGAGAGGCTACAATCAGCCCCAGCATTTT. This codes for CASTRRGYNQPQHF. The full variable domain, with the rest looked up from reference TRBV19 and TRBJ1-5, is DGGITQSPKYLFRKEGQNVTLSCEQNLNHDAMYWYRQDPGQGLRLIYYSQIVNDFQKGDIAEGYSVSREKKESFPLTVTSAQKNPTAFYLCASTRRGYNQPQHFGDGTRLSIL.

This clonotype was detected only a few times. The chain recombines TRBV5-6 with TRBJ2-7, with D possibly being TRBD2 (6 bases). The CDR3 spans 14 residues. Germline CDR1 SGHDT, CDR2 YYEEEE. V gave up 2 bases and J gave up 0 bases, with 9 bases separating them. The DNA of the CDR3 is TGTGCCAGCAGCTTAGGAGGGTTCTCCTACGAGCAGTACTTC. This gives the protein CASSLGGFSYEQYF.

J is TRBJ1-6 and V is TRBV29-1, with 9 nucleotides matching TRBD1. The CDR3 is made up of 13 amino acids. The V gene end was trimmed by 5 bases and the J gene end by 8 bases; junction bases not matched to a gene: 4. Germline CDR1 SQVTM, CDR2 ANQGSEA. CDR3 region: CSVPTGGDSPLHF. CDR3 in DNA: TGCAGCGTTCCTACAGGGGGCGATTCACCCCTCCACTTT.

The chain employs TRBV12-3 or TRBV12-4 and TRBJ2-2; 8 positions match TRBD2. This CDR3 contains 13 residues. Unmatched junction bases numbered 5, after V lost 6 bases and J lost 8 bases. The CDR3 coding sequence is TGTGCCAGCAGCCTCCGGGGGGGAGGGGAGCTGTTTTTT. Translated: CASSLRGGGELFF.

The rearrangement joins TRBV2 to TRBJ2-1, with TRBD1 matching 7 bases. V shed 7 bases, J shed 4 bases, and the junction held 19 bases outside the gene matches. CDR3 length equals 18 residues. Germline lookup yields CDR1 SNHLY and CDR2 FYNNEI. The CDR3 nucleotides read TGTGCCAGCACTTACGGTCCAGGACAGGTAAACCCTTACAATGAGCAGTTCTTC. Protein: CASTYGPGQVNPYNEQFF.

The chain couples TRBV20-1 to TRBJ1-4; D is perhaps TRBD1 (6 bases). The ends were cut back, 2 bases at V and 7 bases at J, with 17 bases in the middle. The CDR3 is made up of 15 amino acids. Per germline, CDR1 DFQATT and CDR2 SNEGSKA (reference sequence). CDR3 bases: TGCAGTGCTAGACCTCCCATAGGGGGTTCTGAAAAACTGTTTTTT. This gives the protein CSARPPIGGSEKLFF.

The V call is TRBV2, the J call TRBJ2-5; TRBD2 agrees at 9 bases. The ends lost 6 bases at V and 5 bases at J; junction bases unmatched: 13. The CDR3 sequence is 16 residues long. Germline V lookup: CDR1 SNHLY, CDR2 FYNNEI. CDR3 sequence reads: CASRAGTSYLGETQYF. DNA for the CDR3: TGTGCCAGCAGGGCCGGGACTAGCTATCTCGGGGAGACCCAGTACTTC.